This TCR beta chain emerged from a study of glioma-infiltrating T cells after dendritic cell vaccination. Study as a whole: Three intradermal dendritic cell vaccine injections were given every two weeks.

Up to 2 ug genomic DNA was used for TCRB CDR3 amplification. Using immunoSEQ multiplex PCR, the repertoire was profiled, and TCRdb retains in-frame clones only, with some absent. The table lists tens of thousands of clones, roughly 90% of them singletons. This CDR3 is 17 amino acids long. Germline CDR1 and CDR2: SGHRS and YFSETQ. The source was blood, collected before dendritic cell vaccination. The J gene is TRBJ2-1, the V gene TRBV5-1; D is possibly TRBD2 (6 bases). The receptor comes from a human donor with glioblastoma. CDR3 bases: TGCGTTCGCCCACTAGCCGAGTTCCCTAGCTCCTACAATGAGCAGTTCTTC. The encoded protein is CVRPLAEFPSSYNEQFF. Variable domain in full (rest from reference TRBV5-1 and TRBJ2-1): KAGVTQTPRYLIKTRGQQVTLSCSPISGHRSVSWYQQTPGQGLQFLFEYFSETQRNKGNFPGRFSGRQFSNSRSEMNVSTLELGDSALYLCVRPLAEFPSSYNEQFFGPGTRLTVL.